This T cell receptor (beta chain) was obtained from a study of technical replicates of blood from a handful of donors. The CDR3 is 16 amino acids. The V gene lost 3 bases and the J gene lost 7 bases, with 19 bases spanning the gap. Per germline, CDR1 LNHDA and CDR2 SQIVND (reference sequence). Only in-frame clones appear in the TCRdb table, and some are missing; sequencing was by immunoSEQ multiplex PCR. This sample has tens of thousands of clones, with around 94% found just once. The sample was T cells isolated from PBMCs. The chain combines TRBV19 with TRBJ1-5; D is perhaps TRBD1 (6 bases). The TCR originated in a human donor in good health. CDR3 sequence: CASSILLRDIPQPQHF. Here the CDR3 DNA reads TGTGCCAGTAGTATCCTTCTCCGGGACATACCCCAGCCCCAGCATTTT.